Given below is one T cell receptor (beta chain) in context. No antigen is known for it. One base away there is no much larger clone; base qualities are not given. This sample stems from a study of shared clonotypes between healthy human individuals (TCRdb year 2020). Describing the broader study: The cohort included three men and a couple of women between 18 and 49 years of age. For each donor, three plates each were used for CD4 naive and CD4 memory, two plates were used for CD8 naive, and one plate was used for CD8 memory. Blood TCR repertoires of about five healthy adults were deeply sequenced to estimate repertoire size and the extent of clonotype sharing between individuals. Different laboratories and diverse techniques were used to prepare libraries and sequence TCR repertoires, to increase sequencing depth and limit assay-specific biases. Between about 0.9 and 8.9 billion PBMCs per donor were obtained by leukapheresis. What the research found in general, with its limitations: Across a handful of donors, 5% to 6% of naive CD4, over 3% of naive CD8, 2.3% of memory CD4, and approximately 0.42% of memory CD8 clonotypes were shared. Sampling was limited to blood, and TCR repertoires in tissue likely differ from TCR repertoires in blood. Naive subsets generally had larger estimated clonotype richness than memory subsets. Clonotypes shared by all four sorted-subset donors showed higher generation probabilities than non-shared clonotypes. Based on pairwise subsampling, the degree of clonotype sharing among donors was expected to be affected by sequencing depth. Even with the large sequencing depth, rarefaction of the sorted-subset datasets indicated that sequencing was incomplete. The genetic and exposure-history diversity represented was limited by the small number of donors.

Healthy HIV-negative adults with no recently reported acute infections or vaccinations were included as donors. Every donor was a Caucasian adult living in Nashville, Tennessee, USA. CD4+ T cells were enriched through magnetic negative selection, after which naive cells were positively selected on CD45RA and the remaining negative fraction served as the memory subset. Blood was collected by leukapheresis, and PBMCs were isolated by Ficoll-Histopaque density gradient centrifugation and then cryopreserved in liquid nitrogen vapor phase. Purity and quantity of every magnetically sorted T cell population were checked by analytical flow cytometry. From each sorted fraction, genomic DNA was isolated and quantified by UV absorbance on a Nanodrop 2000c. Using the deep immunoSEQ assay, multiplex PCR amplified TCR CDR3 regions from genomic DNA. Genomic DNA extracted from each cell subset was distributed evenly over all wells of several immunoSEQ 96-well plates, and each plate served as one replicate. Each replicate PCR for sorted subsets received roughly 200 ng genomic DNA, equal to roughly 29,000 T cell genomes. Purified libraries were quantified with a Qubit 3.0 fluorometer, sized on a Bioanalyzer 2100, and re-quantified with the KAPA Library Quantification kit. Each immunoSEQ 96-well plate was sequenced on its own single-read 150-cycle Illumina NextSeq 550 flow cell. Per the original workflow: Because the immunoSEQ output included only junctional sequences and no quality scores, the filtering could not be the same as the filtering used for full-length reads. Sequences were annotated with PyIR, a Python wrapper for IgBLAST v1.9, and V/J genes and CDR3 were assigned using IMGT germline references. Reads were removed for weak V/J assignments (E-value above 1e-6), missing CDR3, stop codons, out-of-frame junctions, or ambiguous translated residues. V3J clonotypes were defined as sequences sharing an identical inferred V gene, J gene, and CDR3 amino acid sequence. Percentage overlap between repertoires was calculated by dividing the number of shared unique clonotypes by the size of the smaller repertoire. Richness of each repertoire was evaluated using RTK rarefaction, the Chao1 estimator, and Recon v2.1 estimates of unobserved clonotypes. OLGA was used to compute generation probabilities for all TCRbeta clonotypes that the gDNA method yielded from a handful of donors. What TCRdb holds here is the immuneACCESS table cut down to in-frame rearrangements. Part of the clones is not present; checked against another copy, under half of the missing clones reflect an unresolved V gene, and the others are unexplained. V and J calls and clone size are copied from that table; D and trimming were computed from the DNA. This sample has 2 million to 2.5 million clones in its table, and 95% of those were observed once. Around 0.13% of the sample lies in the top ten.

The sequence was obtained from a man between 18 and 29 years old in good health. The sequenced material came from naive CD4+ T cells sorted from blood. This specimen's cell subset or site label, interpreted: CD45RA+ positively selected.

The bases read TGTGCCAGCAGCGCACCGGGACTAGCGAGTGGTGAGCAGTTCTTC. It encodes CASSAPGLASGEQFF. The V and J genes are TRBV9 and TRBJ2-1; 10 of the junction bases match TRBD2. Counted from cysteine to phenylalanine, this CDR3 has 15 amino acids. This entry keeps only the CDR3 DNA: 45 bases, framed from base 1. Trimming removed 3 bases from V and 9 bases from J; the gene matches leave 9 bases unexplained. Via the germline V gene, CDR1 is SGDLS and CDR2 YYNGEE.